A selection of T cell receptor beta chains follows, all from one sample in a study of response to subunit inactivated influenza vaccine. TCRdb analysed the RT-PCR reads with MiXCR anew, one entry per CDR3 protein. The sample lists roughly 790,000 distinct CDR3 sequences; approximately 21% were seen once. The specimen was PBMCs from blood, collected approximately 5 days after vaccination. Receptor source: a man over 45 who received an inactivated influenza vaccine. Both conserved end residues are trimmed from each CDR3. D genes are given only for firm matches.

ASSIDNYLSTDTQY | 14 | TRBV19 | . | TRBJ2-3
ASSPGPLDTDTQY | 13 | TRBV18 | . | TRBJ2-3
ASSPRDGSRNEQF | 13 | TRBV5-1 | . | TRBJ2-1
ASSLTASGRTDTQY | 14 | TRBV7-2 | TRBD2 | TRBJ2-3
ASSRAGGGQPQH | 12 | TRBV5-1 | TRBD1 | TRBJ1-5
ASSPGLDLSYEQY | 13 | TRBV7-6 | TRBD2 | TRBJ2-7
ASSSAGTANTEAF | 13 | TRBV7-2 | TRBD1 | TRBJ1-1
ASSTQTGVKGYGYT | 14 | TRBV5-1 | TRBD1 | TRBJ1-2
ASSPQSGTGKTGELF | 15 | TRBV7-8 | TRBD1 | TRBJ2-2
ASSLLQRTNEQF | 12 | TRBV7-9 | . | TRBJ2-1
SALNPEAF | 8 | TRBV20-1 | . | TRBJ1-1
AISEEGTSLNEQF | 13 | TRBV10-3 | TRBD2 | TRBJ2-1
SVEESYGFEQY | 11 | TRBV29-1 | . | TRBJ2-7
ASSLDRQTNTGELF | 14 | TRBV7-9 | . | TRBJ2-2
SAAGGSGEKLF | 11 | TRBV20-1 | TRBD1 | TRBJ1-4
ASRFNQGISQPQH | 13 | TRBV12-3/TRBV12-4 | . | TRBJ1-5
ASSRGQGAEKTESNQPQH | 18 | TRBV5-1 | TRBD1 | TRBJ1-5
ASSLTARGYGYT | 12 | TRBV12-3/TRBV12-4 | . | TRBJ1-2
SARYGGQGGKQPQH | 14 | TRBV20-1 | TRBD1 | TRBJ1-5
ASSQGARYGYT | 11 | TRBV3-1 | . | TRBJ1-2
ATSQAEGIYNEQF | 13 | TRBV12-3/TRBV12-4 | . | TRBJ2-1
SARKTGVGETQY | 12 | TRBV20-1 | TRBD1 | TRBJ2-5
ASSFSGTPLAEQF | 13 | TRBV28 | . | TRBJ2-1
SAKETSGNNEQF | 12 | TRBV20-1 | TRBD2 | TRBJ2-1
ASSSPPRGRDTQY | 13 | TRBV12-3/TRBV12-4 | . | TRBJ2-3
SARDAAGGLSYNEQF | 15 | TRBV20-1 | TRBD2 | TRBJ2-1
ASSSGDTDTQY | 11 | TRBV11-2 | . | TRBJ2-3
SALLAGLYNEQF | 12 | TRBV29-1 | TRBD2 | TRBJ2-1
ASSLWPSGGANEQF | 14 | TRBV7-2 | TRBD2 | TRBJ2-1
SASDVHEQF | 9 | TRBV20-1 | . | TRBJ2-1
ASSFRAGATDTQY | 13 | TRBV12-3/TRBV12-4 | . | TRBJ2-3
SVVRLVEGNTIY | 12 | TRBV29-1 | . | TRBJ1-3
ASTSTGRTGELF | 12 | TRBV7-2 | . | TRBJ2-2
ASSLAHGGRAF | 11 | TRBV12-3/TRBV12-4 | . | TRBJ1-1
ASNQFGGETQY | 11 | TRBV28 | . | TRBJ2-5
ASSLGRSTGLSYGYT | 15 | TRBV7-2 | TRBD1 | TRBJ1-2
ASSYRGGADTQY | 12 | TRBV6-5 | . | TRBJ2-3
SSTGTSGSGTDTQY | 14 | TRBV20-1 | TRBD2 | TRBJ2-3
ASSEVFGAEANEKLF | 15 | TRBV6-1 | . | TRBJ1-4
ASSASPVGNYGYT | 13 | TRBV28 | . | TRBJ1-2